This TCR beta chain derives from a study (dated by TCRdb to the mid-2010s). For CDR1 and CDR2, the germline V gene lists SGHTA and FQGNSA. From the cysteine up to the phenylalanine, the CDR3 has a length of 17 residues. The retained sequence is limited to the CDR3, 51 bases, with the frame set at the first base. V and J are trimmed by 2 bases and 4 bases, and the gene matches miss 9 bases of the junction. The protocol used for the library was RT-PCR. TCRdb shows the sequencer as Illumina MiSeq. Using fastp at Q25 and MiXCR, TCRdb reprocessed the public reads and kept productive beta chains. Every CDR3 protein is listed once, alongside the most common genes and DNA of its rows. For this sample the table gives about 700,000 distinct CDR3 sequences, of which more than 13% were detected only once. The top ten clonotypes cover roughly 4% of the sample. To note about this clonotype: Its antigen remains unidentified. Per-nucleotide qualities are absent, and no much larger clonotype sits a single base away.

What was sequenced was memory CD4+ T cells from blood. The chain links TRBV7-2 with TRBJ2-3; 10 of the junction bases match TRBD2. The TCR sequence derives from a female donor in good health, serving as a healthy control. The base sequence is TGTGCCAGCAGCTTACCCCGGGGGACTAGCGAACCAGATACGCAGTATTTT. This sequence encodes CASSLPRGTSEPDTQYF.